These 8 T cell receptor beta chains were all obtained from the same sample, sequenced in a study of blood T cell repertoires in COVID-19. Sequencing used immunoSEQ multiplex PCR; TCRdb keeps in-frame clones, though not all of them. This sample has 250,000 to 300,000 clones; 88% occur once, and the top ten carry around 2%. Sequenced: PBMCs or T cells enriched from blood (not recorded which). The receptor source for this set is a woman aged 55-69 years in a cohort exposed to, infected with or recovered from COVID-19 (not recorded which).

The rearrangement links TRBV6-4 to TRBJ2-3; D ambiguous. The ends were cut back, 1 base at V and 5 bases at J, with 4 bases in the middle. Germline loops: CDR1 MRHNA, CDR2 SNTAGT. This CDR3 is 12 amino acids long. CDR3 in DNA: TGTGCCAGCAGTGACTGCGAAGATACGCAGTATTTT. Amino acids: CASSDCEDTQYF.

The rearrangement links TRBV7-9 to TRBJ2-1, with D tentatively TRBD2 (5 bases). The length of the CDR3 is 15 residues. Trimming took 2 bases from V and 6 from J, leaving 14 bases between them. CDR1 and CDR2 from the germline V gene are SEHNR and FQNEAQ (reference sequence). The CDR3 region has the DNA TGTGCCAGCAGCTTATCGACTACGTGGGGCAATGAGCAGTTCTTC. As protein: CASSLSTTWGNEQFF.

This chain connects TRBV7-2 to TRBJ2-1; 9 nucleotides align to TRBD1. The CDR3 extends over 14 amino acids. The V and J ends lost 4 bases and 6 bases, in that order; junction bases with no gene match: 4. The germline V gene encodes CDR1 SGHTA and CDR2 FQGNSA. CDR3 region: CASSYRQGGNEQFF. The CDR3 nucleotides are TGTGCCAGCAGCTACCGACAGGGGGGCAATGAGCAGTTCTTC.

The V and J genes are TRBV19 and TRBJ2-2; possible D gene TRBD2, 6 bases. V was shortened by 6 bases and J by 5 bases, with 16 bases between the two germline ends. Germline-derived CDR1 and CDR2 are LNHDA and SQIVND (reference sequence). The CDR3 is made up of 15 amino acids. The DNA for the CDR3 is TGTGCCAGTAGCACCCAGCTAGCGAGTACCGGGGAGCTGTTTTTT. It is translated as CASSTQLASTGELFF. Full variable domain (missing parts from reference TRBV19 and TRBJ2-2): DGGITQSPKYLFRKEGQNVTLSCEQNLNHDAMYWYRQDPGQGLRLIYYSQIVNDFQKGDIAEGYSVSREKKESFPLTVTSAQKNPTAFYLCASSTQLASTGELFFGEGSRLTVL.

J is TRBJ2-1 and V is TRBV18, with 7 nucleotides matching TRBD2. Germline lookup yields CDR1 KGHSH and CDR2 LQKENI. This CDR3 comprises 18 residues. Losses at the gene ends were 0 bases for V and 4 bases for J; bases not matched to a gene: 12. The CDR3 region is CASSPPPGGRRIYNEQFF. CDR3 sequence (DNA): TGTGCCAGCTCACCACCCCCGGGAGGCCGCCGCATTTACAATGAGCAGTTCTTC.

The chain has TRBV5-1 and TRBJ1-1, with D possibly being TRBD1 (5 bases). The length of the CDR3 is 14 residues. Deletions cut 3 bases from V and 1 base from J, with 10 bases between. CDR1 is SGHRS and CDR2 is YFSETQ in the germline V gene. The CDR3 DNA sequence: TGCGCCAGCAGCTCGGGACTCAAGAACACTGAAGCTTTCTTT. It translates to CASSSGLKNTEAFF.

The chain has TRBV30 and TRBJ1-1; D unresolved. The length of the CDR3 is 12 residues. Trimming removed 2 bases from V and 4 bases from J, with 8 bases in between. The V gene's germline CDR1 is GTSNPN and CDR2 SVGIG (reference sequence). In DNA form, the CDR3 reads TGTGCCTGGAGTCCCAGTATCACTGAAGCTTTCTTT. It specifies CAWSPSITEAFF.

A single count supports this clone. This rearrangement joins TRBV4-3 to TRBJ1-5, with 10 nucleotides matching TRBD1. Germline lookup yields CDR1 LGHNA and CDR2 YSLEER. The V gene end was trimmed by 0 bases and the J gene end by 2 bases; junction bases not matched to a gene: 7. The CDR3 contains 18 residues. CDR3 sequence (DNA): TGCGCCAGCAGCCAAGATTGGGACAGGGGTATGGGCAATCAGCCCCAGCATTTT. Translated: CASSQDWDRGMGNQPQHF.